Included here is one T cell receptor beta chain sequence, with context. Its antigen remains unknown. The CDR3 spans 16 residues. Trimming took 0 bases from V and 7 from J; bases not matched to a gene: 7. Germline loops: CDR1 SGHAT, CDR2 FQNNGV. As defined, naive CD8 cells were CD45RO-negative and positively selected for CCR7, with terminally differentiated effector memory CD45RA+ cells excluded. This sample is drawn from a study of shared clonotypes between healthy human individuals. Study findings and constraints: A small donor pool kept down the genetic and exposure-history diversity that was represented. Some clonotypes were shared by all four sorted-subset donors, while others were not shared. The non-shared ones had lower generation probabilities than the shared ones. The naive CD4 repertoires of four donors were compared, and approximately 5% of clonotypes were shared.

Using immunoSEQ multiplex PCR, the repertoire was profiled, and TCRdb retains in-frame clones only, with some absent. This table holds just over 2,000,000 clones, about 94% found once. The rearrangement links TRBV11-2 to TRBJ2-1, with 9 bases lining up with TRBD2. The source material was naive CD8+ T cells sorted from blood. The receptor comes from a man aged 18-30 years in good health. In DNA form, the CDR3 reads TGTGCCAGCAGCTTAGATTTTCTAGCGGGGAAGAATGAGCAGTTCTTC. Its protein is CASSLDFLAGKNEQFF.